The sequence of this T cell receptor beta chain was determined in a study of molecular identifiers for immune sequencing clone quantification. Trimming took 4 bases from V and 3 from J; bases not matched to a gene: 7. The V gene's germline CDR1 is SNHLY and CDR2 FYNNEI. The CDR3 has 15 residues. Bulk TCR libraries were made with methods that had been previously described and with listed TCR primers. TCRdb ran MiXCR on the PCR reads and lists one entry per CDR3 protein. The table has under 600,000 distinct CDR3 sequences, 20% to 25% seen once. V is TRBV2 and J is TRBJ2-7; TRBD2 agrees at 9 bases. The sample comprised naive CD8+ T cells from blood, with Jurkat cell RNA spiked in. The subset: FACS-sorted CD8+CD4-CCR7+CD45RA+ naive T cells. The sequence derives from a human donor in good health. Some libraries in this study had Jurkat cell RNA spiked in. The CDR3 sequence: CASSVWTSEVYEQYF. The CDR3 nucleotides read TGTGCCAGCAGTGTCTGGACTAGCGAGGTCTACGAGCAGTACTTC.